Presented here are 26 T cell receptor beta chains from one specimen sequenced in a study of blood T cell repertoires in COVID-19. Repertoires were generated with immunoSEQ multiplex PCR, while TCRdb's copy carries only in-frame clones and drops some. The sample contains 200,000 or so clones, around 80% of which appear only once. The sequenced sample was peripheral blood. These TCRs come from a human donor in a cohort sampled during active COVID-19.

V and J are TRBV5-1 and TRBJ1-1; D gene uncertain. V lost 0 bases and J 0 bases, leaving 6 bases between the germline ends. The CDR3 sequence is 14 residues long. Germline assignment: CDR1 SGHRS and CDR2 YFSETQ. The DNA for the CDR3 is TGCGCCAGCAGCTTGGACTTTGTGAACACTGAAGCTTTCTTT. It specifies CASSLDFVNTEAFF.

This chain joins TRBV7-8 and TRBJ2-3, with 8 bases that match TRBD2. Trimming removed 5 bases from V and 0 bases from J; junction bases left unmatched: 10. This CDR3 comprises 17 residues. Per the germline V gene, CDR1 is SGHVS and CDR2 is FQNEAQ. The CDR3 region has the DNA TGTGCCAGCAGCCGATGGGAGCGGGGGACTAGCACAGATACGCAGTATTTT. Translation: CASSRWERGTSTDTQYF.

The rearrangement joins TRBV6-6 to TRBJ1-5, with 7 bases lining up with TRBD1. CDR3 length equals 16 residues. Germline loops: CDR1 MNHNY, CDR2 SVGAGI (reference sequence). With V trimmed by 6 bases and J by 7 bases, 15 bases remained unmatched. Here the CDR3 DNA reads TGTGCCAGCAGCCCTTCCGTGAGGGGGCGATGGCAGCCCCAGCATTTT. It specifies CASSPSVRGRWQPQHF.

The genes are TRBV19 and TRBJ2-4, with 7 positions matching TRBD1. This CDR3 is built from 15 residues. In germline, CDR1 is LNHDA, CDR2 SQIVND (reference sequence). Trimming cost V 5 bases and J 5 bases; bases outside gene matches: 9. CDR3 sequence (DNA): TGTGCCAGTAGTGTTCCCGGGACAGAGGAAAACATTCAGTACTTC. As protein: CASSVPGTEENIQYF. Supplemented by reference TRBV19 and TRBJ2-4, the full variable domain reads DGGITQSPKYLFRKEGQNVTLSCEQNLNHDAMYWYRQDPGQGLRLIYYSQIVNDFQKGDIAEGYSVSREKKESFPLTVTSAQKNPTAFYLCASSVPGTEENIQYFGAGTRLSVL.

The chain uses TRBV4-2 and TRBJ2-7; 9 nucleotides align to TRBD2. Trimming took 3 bases from V and 2 from J; bases not matched to a gene: 5. This CDR3 has 15 residues. Per the germline V gene, CDR1 is LGHNA and CDR2 is YNFKEQ. This CDR3 reads CASSQRLAEAYEQYF. The CDR3 DNA sequence: TGTGCCAGCAGCCAGCGACTAGCGGAGGCCTACGAGCAGTACTTC.

This clone appeared once. The rearrangement links TRBV4-1 to TRBJ2-5, with a possible D match to TRBD2 (5 bases). The CDR3 runs 14 residues. V dropped 5 bases and J dropped 5 bases, with 15 bases sitting between them. The V gene's germline CDR1 is MGHRA and CDR2 YSYEKL. The DNA of the CDR3 is TGCGCCAGCAGCTCCGGCGGGTGGCGGGAGACCCAGTACTTC. Protein product: CASSSGGWRETQYF.

The chain links TRBV5-1 to TRBJ2-2; D is ambiguous. The germline V gene encodes CDR1 SGHRS and CDR2 YFSETQ. The CDR3 loop spans 14 amino acids. Deletions cut 1 base from V and 5 bases from J, with 9 bases between. The CDR3 here is CASSLILETGELFF. DNA for the CDR3: TGCGCCAGCAGCTTGATCCTGGAGACCGGGGAGCTGTTTTTT.

The rearrangement links TRBV4-1 to TRBJ2-7, with 10 bases aligning to TRBD1. V shed 0 bases, J shed 1 base, and the junction held 12 bases outside the gene matches. The CDR3 contains 19 residues. The germline gives CDR1 MGHRA, CDR2 YSYEKL. The CDR3 reads CASSQDLRTGGGWSYEQYV. In nucleotides, the CDR3 is TGCGCCAGCAGCCAAGATTTGAGGACAGGGGGTGGTTGGTCCTACGAGCAGTACGTC.

As for this clone: In the same sample, other DNA sequences code for this CDR3. The rearrangement joins TRBV5-1 to TRBJ2-2; 7 bases fit TRBD2. The CDR3 has 15 residues. The V and J ends lost 4 bases and 2 bases, in that order; junction bases with no gene match: 5. In germline, CDR1 is SGHRS, CDR2 YFSETQ. CDR3 coding DNA: TGCGCCAGCAGCCTGGGCGGGGGAAACACCGGGGAGCTGTTTTTT. Protein: CASSLGGGNTGELFF.

V is TRBV7-8 and J is TRBJ2-7; the D gene is possibly TRBD1 (6 bases). The V gene lost 5 bases and the J gene lost 6 bases, with 8 bases spanning the gap. Germline-derived CDR1 and CDR2 are SGHVS and FQNEAQ. There are 11 residues in the CDR3. The CDR3 here is CASSVRGEQYF. The CDR3 coding sequence is TGTGCCAGCAGCGTCAGGGGCGAGCAGTACTTC.

Concerning this clone: Other DNA sequences in the sample encode the same CDR3. The chain carries TRBV6-5 and TRBJ2-5, with 10 bases aligning to TRBD1. V was pared by 6 bases and J by 4 bases, with 2 bases of the junction left unmatched. The germline V gene encodes CDR1 MNHEY and CDR2 SVGAGI. This CDR3 spans 13 amino acids. The CDR3 DNA is TGTGCCAGCAGCAGGGACAGGGGAGAGACCCAGTACTTC. Encoded protein: CASSRDRGETQYF.

About this clone itself: One junction end does not reproduce the germline sequence, and a read error may be involved. At the DNA level, this CDR3 is encoded by other sequences in the same sample as well. The J gene is TRBJ1-3, the V gene TRBV5-1; TRBD1 might be the D (6 bases). The CDR3 extends over 16 amino acids. In germline, CDR1 is SGHRS, CDR2 YFSETQ. The CDR3 nucleotides read TGTGCCAGCAGCTCGGAGCTTCACAGGGCTGGAAACACCATATATTTT. It encodes CASSSELHRAGNTIYF. Full variable domain (rest looked up from reference TRBV5-1 and TRBJ1-3): KAGVTQTPRYLIKTRGQQVTLSCSPISGHRSVSWYQQTPGQGLQFLFEYFSETQRNKGNFPGRFSGRQFSNSRSEMNVSTLELGDSALYLCASSSELHRAGNTIYFGEGSWLTVV.

The gene calls are TRBV28 and TRBJ1-3, with TRBD1 as a possible D gene (5 bases). The CDR3 covers 16 residues. The germline V gene has CDR1 MDHEN and CDR2 SYDVKM. Trimming cost V 10 bases and J 0 bases, with 19 bases left between them. CDR3 amino acids: CAIPAGTGSSGNTIYF. The CDR3 coding sequence is TGTGCCATCCCGGCGGGGACGGGCAGCTCTGGAAACACCATATATTTT.

The chain links TRBV6-5 to TRBJ1-2; weak D call: TRBD1 (5 bases). V lost 1 base, J lost 6 bases, and 9 bases lay in between. Germline values: CDR1 MNHEY, CDR2 SVGAGI. The CDR3 runs 13 residues. Written as DNA, the CDR3 is TGTGCCAGCAGTTACTGGCAGGGTCATGGCTACACCTTC. This codes for CASSYWQGHGYTF.

V and J are TRBV7-9 and TRBJ2-7; 9 bases fit TRBD2. Germline loops: CDR1 SEHNR, CDR2 FQNEAQ (reference sequence). CDR3 length: 15 amino acids. With 1 base clipped from V and 3 bases from J, the junction kept 4 bases outside the gene matches. The CDR3: CASSLGRGGLYEQYF. For the CDR3, the DNA is TGTGCCAGCAGCTTAGGGCGGGGGGGGCTCTACGAGCAGTACTTC.

This clone was seen at least ten times. The J gene is TRBJ2-1, the V gene TRBV29-1; D ambiguous. Trimming removed 0 bases from V and 0 bases from J, with 9 bases in between. CDR3 size: 15 residues. Germline V CDR1 and CDR2: SQVTM, ANQGSEA. The CDR3 region has the DNA TGCAGCGTTGAAGAAAGCGTGATCTCCTACAATGAGCAGTTCTTC. Its protein product is CSVEESVISYNEQFF.

The V and J genes are TRBV27 and TRBJ2-3; maybe TRBD2 (5 bases). Germline V gene sequence: CDR1 MNHEY, CDR2 SMNVEV (reference sequence). V was pared by 7 bases and J by 14 bases, with 16 bases between. The CDR3 covers 11 residues. CDR3 DNA sequence: TGTGCCAGCATCCGGGAAACGAGAGCGTATTTT. This codes for CASIRETRAYF.

This chain uses TRBV2 with TRBJ2-3; 8 bases fit TRBD2. The V gene's germline CDR1 is SNHLY and CDR2 FYNNEI. The V segment lost 5 bases and the J segment 2 bases; nucleotides outside the gene matches: 3. CDR3 size: 14 residues. The CDR3 spells CASSQLADTDTQYF. Here the CDR3 DNA reads TGTGCCAGCAGTCAACTAGCGGACACAGATACGCAGTATTTT.

The rearrangement uses TRBV9 and TRBJ2-3; 13 bases match TRBD2. The CDR3 length is 15 residues. The V gene end was trimmed by 3 bases and the J gene end by 6 bases; junction bases not matched to a gene: 4. Looked up from germline, CDR1 is SGDLS and CDR2 is YYNGEE. Written as DNA, the CDR3 is TGTGCCAGCAGCGGCGGACTAGCGGGAGTGGATACGCAGTATTTT. The encoded protein is CASSGGLAGVDTQYF.

The rearrangement links TRBV10-3 to TRBJ1-2, with D tentatively TRBD1 (6 bases). Trimming shortened V by 0 bases and J by 4 bases, and 15 bases separated the two germline ends. Germline CDR1 reads ENHRY; CDR2 reads SYGVKD. The CDR3 runs 16 residues. The chain's CDR3 is CAISESNVGAGYGYTF. As DNA, the CDR3 is TGTGCCATCAGTGAGTCGAACGTGGGGGCAGGCTATGGCTACACCTTC.

V is TRBV5-5 and J is TRBJ2-3; possibly TRBD2 for D (6 bases). Germline CDR1 SGHKS, CDR2 YYEKEE (reference sequence). The length of the CDR3 is 14 residues. The V and J ends lost 4 bases and 11 bases respectively, with 20 bases between them. DNA of the CDR3: TGTGCCAGCAGCGGTGACTTCCGGGGGAGTGGGCAGTATTTT. It codes for CASSGDFRGSGQYF.

The rearrangement joins TRBV29-1 to TRBJ2-5; possible D gene TRBD2, 5 bases. Trimming pared 6 bases from V and 2 bases from J, leaving 13 bases between. The CDR3 totals 13 residues. In germline, CDR1 is SQVTM, CDR2 ANQGSEA. Written as DNA, the CDR3 is TGCAGCGTCTTATCTAGCTTACAAGAGACCCAGTACTTC. This translates into CSVLSSLQETQYF. Together with reference TRBV29-1 and TRBJ2-5, the CDR3 gives the full variable domain: SAVISQKPSRDICQRGTSLTIQCQVDSQVTMMFWYRQQPGQSLTLIATANQGSEATYESGFVIDKFPISRPNLTFSTLTVSNMSPEDSSIYLCSVLSSLQETQYFGPGTRLLVL.

DNA of the CDR3: TGTGCCAGCAGTTTAAACTCTGGCGGAATTCGAAACCAAGAGACCCAGTACTTC. This codes for CASSLNSGGIRNQETQYF. J is TRBJ2-5 and V is TRBV28; no definite D call. The CDR3 runs 18 residues. Looked up from germline, CDR1 is MDHEN and CDR2 is SYDVKM. Trimming cost V 2 bases and J 0 bases, with 19 bases left between them.

V gene TRBV28 combines with J gene TRBJ1-2; D unclear. V shed 3 bases and J shed 2 bases, with 10 bases lying between them. Germline assignment: CDR1 MDHEN and CDR2 SYDVKM. CDR3 length: 14 residues. The CDR3 reads CASSFPDGNYGYTF. CDR3 in DNA: TGTGCCAGCAGTTTTCCCGACGGGAACTATGGCTACACCTTC.

The rearrangement uses TRBV10-1 and TRBJ1-1; D possibly corresponds to TRBD1 (6 bases). Germline loops: CDR1 WNHNN, CDR2 SYGVQD (reference sequence). The CDR3 is made up of 13 amino acids. The ends were cut back, 6 bases at V and 2 bases at J, with 10 bases in the middle. CDR3: CASRRTENTEAFF. In DNA form, the CDR3 reads TGCGCCAGCAGGAGGACAGAAAACACTGAAGCTTTCTTT.

This clone was found once. The chain employs TRBV24-1 and TRBJ1-1, with D perhaps matching TRBD1 (6 bases). V lost 3 bases and J lost 4, with 14 bases in between. The CDR3 extends over 15 amino acids. Germline values: CDR1 KGHDR, CDR2 SFDVKD. The CDR3 is CATSDTQGRGTEAFF. In DNA form, the CDR3 reads TGTGCCACCAGTGATACACAGGGTAGAGGCACTGAAGCTTTCTTT.